The 11 T cell receptor beta chains listed next were all sequenced from one sample in a study of blood T cell repertoires in COVID-19. The method was immunoSEQ multiplex PCR; TCRdb's version includes in-frame clones alone and lacks a portion of them. The sample gives some 130,000 clones, approximately 90% of which show up once; approximately 4.3% is in the top ten. Source material: PBMCs or T cells enriched from blood (not recorded which). These receptors were obtained from a man aged 45-65 years who had recovered from COVID-19.

V gene TRBV5-1 combines with J gene TRBJ2-3, with 7 bases identical to TRBD1. Per germline, CDR1 SGHRS and CDR2 YFSETQ. The V segment lost 2 bases and the J segment 0 bases; nucleotides outside the gene matches: 3. The CDR3 sequence is 15 residues long. DNA for the CDR3: TGCGCCAGCAGCTTCAACAGGGGAAGCACAGATACGCAGTATTTT. Its protein is CASSFNRGSTDTQYF.

This clone was picked up one time. The chain employs TRBV7-2 and TRBJ1-5; possible D gene TRBD1, 5 bases. CDR1 is SGHTA and CDR2 is FQGNSA in the germline V gene. The CDR3 is made up of 17 amino acids. V gave up 3 bases and J gave up 0 bases, with 15 bases separating them. CDR3 amino acids: CASSLSPQVYSNQPQHF. The CDR3 nucleotides read TGTGCCAGCAGCTTGAGTCCACAGGTCTATAGCAATCAGCCCCAGCATTTT.

This chain uses TRBV28 with TRBJ2-3; D is possibly TRBD2 (6 bases). Germline V gene sequence: CDR1 MDHEN, CDR2 SYDVKM. The CDR3 spans 15 residues. Trimming took 3 bases from V and 0 from J, leaving 10 bases between them. The CDR3 DNA is TGTGCCAGCAGTTTGCCGGGGACTAGCACAGATACGCAGTATTTT. This sequence encodes CASSLPGTSTDTQYF.

This clone was seen only once. V is TRBV7-3 and J is TRBJ1-4; perhaps TRBD1 as D (6 bases). The germline V and J ends were trimmed by 2 bases and 8 bases, with 9 bases remaining between them. The CDR3 is made up of 13 amino acids. Looked up from germline, CDR1 is SGHTA and CDR2 is FQGTGA. The CDR3, as DNA: TGTGCCAGCAGCTTAGGCAGGGGAGAAAAACTGTTTTTT. Translated, it gives CASSLGRGEKLFF.

The rearrangement links TRBV11-3 to TRBJ2-1; tentative D call: TRBD2 (5 bases). The CDR3 is 12 amino acids. CDR1 is SGHNT and CDR2 is YENEEA in the germline V gene. Trimming shortened V by 5 bases and J by 8 bases, and 10 bases separated the two germline ends. The CDR3 loop is CASSRSAHEQFF. In nucleotides, the CDR3 is TGTGCCAGCAGCCGTAGCGCACATGAGCAGTTCTTC.

V and J are TRBV28 and TRBJ2-7; 9 bases align to TRBD1. Per germline, CDR1 MDHEN and CDR2 SYDVKM. The CDR3 covers 15 residues. V shed 3 bases and J 3 bases; nucleotides not matched to a gene: 6. CDR3 bases: TGTGCCAGCAGTTTGGCGACAGGGGGGAGCTACGAGCAGTACTTC. Translating gives CASSLATGGSYEQYF.

The chain is built from TRBV5-4 and TRBJ2-3, with TRBD2 matching over 9 bases. CDR1 is SGHNT and CDR2 is YYREEE in the germline V gene (reference sequence). This CDR3 has 16 amino acids. V shed 2 bases, J shed 0 bases, and the junction held 4 bases outside the gene matches. The DNA of the CDR3 is TGTGCCAGCAGCTTAGGCGGGAGGGCAAGCACAGATACGCAGTATTTT. Translated: CASSLGGRASTDTQYF.

The gene calls are TRBV2 and TRBJ1-5; D ambiguous. CDR1 is SNHLY and CDR2 is FYNNEI in the germline V gene. The ends were cut back, 4 bases at V and 4 bases at J, with 17 bases in the middle. The CDR3 extends over 16 amino acids. CDR3 sequence (DNA): TGTGCCAGCAGTGTCCGGTCGAGCATTGGTAATCAGCCCCAGCATTTT. Translation: CASSVRSSIGNQPQHF.

The gene calls are TRBV4-1 and TRBJ1-1; TRBD1 matches 7 bases. The CDR3 has 15 amino acids. CDR1 MGHRA and CDR2 YSYEKL come from the germline V gene. With V trimmed by 4 bases and J by 5 bases, 10 bases remained unmatched. CDR3 DNA sequence: TGCGCCAGCAGCCGGGCCCCGACAGGGAAAACTGAAGCTTTCTTT. This translates into CASSRAPTGKTEAFF.

The rearrangement joins TRBV24-1 to TRBJ1-2; D is perhaps TRBD1 (6 bases). Looked up from germline, CDR1 is KGHDR and CDR2 is SFDVKD. V dropped 3 bases and J dropped 4 bases, with 17 bases sitting between them. The CDR3 consists of 16 residues. The CDR3 sequence: CATSDPTAGAGYGYTF. CDR3 nucleotide sequence: TGTGCCACCAGTGATCCCACCGCGGGGGCCGGCTATGGCTACACCTTC.

This chain uses TRBV28 with TRBJ1-2; D is perhaps TRBD1 (5 bases). The V end was cut by 5 bases, the J end by 1 base, with 11 bases between. The CDR3 is made up of 14 amino acids. Germline-derived CDR1 and CDR2 are MDHEN and SYDVKM. CDR3 sequence (DNA): TGTGCCAGCAGTACAGGACGGGTTAACTATGGCTACACCTTC. Translated: CASSTGRVNYGYTF.